A single sample is the source of the 5 T cell receptor beta chains below, sequenced in a study of cytomegalovirus exposure and HLA in healthy donors. It was with 60 Vbeta and 13 Jbeta primers that the PCR ran. Method: immunoSEQ multiplex PCR; TCRdb's copy keeps in-frame clones and lacks some. The table records around 90,000 clones, approximately 80% of them present only once. The sample was PBMCs. The receptors shown here come from a male donor in good health and CMV-seropositive.

The chain uses TRBV30 and TRBJ1-1; D is unclear. Germline CDR1 GTSNPN, CDR2 SVGIG (reference sequence). Trimming took off 5 bases at V and 5 bases at J, with 9 bases between the two ends. This CDR3 comprises 11 residues. DNA for the CDR3: TGTGCCTGGGAGGCGGGAACTGAAGCTTTCTTT. This gives the protein CAWEAGTEAFF.

This clone showed up just a few times. This chain links TRBV5-1 with TRBJ2-3; TRBD1 might be the D (6 bases). Between the trimmed V and J ends, which lost 1 base and 3 bases, there was a span of 12 bases. Germline-derived CDR1 and CDR2 are SGHRS and YFSETQ. This CDR3 has 15 residues. CDR3: CASSLWGQGTDTQYF. The CDR3, as DNA: TGCGCCAGCAGCTTGTGGGGGCAGGGTACAGATACGCAGTATTTT.

This rearrangement joins TRBV5-4 to TRBJ1-3; D is ambiguous. Germline V gene sequence: CDR1 SGHNT, CDR2 YYREEE (reference sequence). Trimming removed 6 bases at V and 4 bases at J, with 11 bases between. This CDR3 is 13 amino acids long. CDR3 DNA sequence: TGTGCCAGCATGGCCCCCGAAGGAAACACCATATATTTT. This codes for CASMAPEGNTIYF.

This clone was picked up a small number of times. The V call is TRBV5-6, the J call TRBJ1-1; a weak D match, TRBD1 (5 bases). The CDR3 is 13 amino acids. Per germline, CDR1 SGHDT and CDR2 YYEEEE. V was shortened by 0 bases and J by 6 bases, with 9 bases between the two germline ends. This CDR3 is CASSLVVRAEAFF. In nucleotides, the CDR3 is TGTGCCAGCAGCTTGGTTGTCAGGGCTGAAGCTTTCTTT. Full variable domain (outside the CDR3, taken from reference TRBV5-6 and TRBJ1-1): DAGVTQSPTHLIKTRGQQVTLRCSPKSGHDTVSWYQQALGQGPQFIFQYYEEEERQRGNFPDRFSGHQFPNYSSELNVNALLLGDSALYLCASSLVVRAEAFFGQGTRLTVV.

This sequence joins TRBV4-1 and TRBJ1-4; 9 bases map to TRBD1. V trimming: 4 bases; J trimming: 8 bases; junction bases outside the gene matches: 8. CDR1 MGHRA and CDR2 YSYEKL come from the germline V gene. The CDR3 is made up of 15 amino acids. The CDR3 DNA is TGCGCCAGCAGCCCCGGTGGACAGGGGAGAGAAAAACTGTTTTTT. Amino acids: CASSPGGQGREKLFF.